This TCR beta chain was profiled in a study of cytomegalovirus exposure and HLA in healthy donors. With 60 Vbeta and 13 Jbeta primers, the PCR was carried out. The assay was immunoSEQ multiplex PCR, and TCRdb's table has in-frame clones only and misses some. This table has 120,000 or so clones, roughly 80% appearing once. Worth noting for this clone: Antigen unknown.

General study points: Follow-up analysis later connected one missense variant in DCLRE1C with trimming of TCR beta V- and J-genes.

This sequence was found in a woman between 25 and 40 years old in good health and CMV-seronegative. Sequencing was done on a sample of PBMCs.

CDR3 loop: CAWSMSATNEKLFF. CDR3 DNA sequence: TGTGCCTGGAGTATGAGCGCAACTAATGAAAAACTGTTTTTT. The genes are TRBV30 and TRBJ1-4, with no clear D. Germline V CDR1 and CDR2: GTSNPN, SVGIG (reference sequence). This CDR3 is 14 amino acids long. V shed 2 bases and J shed 0 bases, with 7 bases lying between them.